This T cell receptor beta chain emerged from a study of early T cells in non-severe SARS-CoV-2 infection. Study details: The chains were unpaired, and the sequenced material was bulk RNA from unsorted whole blood.

The CDR3 is made up of 14 amino acids. After removal of 8 bases from V and 6 bases from J, the junction contained 11 bases not matched to a gene. Germline CDR1 WNHNN, CDR2 SYGVQD (reference sequence). There are a few counts of this clonotype. TCRdb processed the 5' RACE reads anew with MiXCR; each CDR3 protein has one entry. The sample contains approximately 58,000 distinct CDR3 sequences, approximately 6.7% of which appear only once. Sequenced sample: whole blood. This sequence joins TRBV10-1 and TRBJ2-7, with 9 bases aligning to TRBD2. The sequence was obtained from an adult who was a healthcare worker with PCR-confirmed SARS-CoV-2 infection or an uninfected control (not recorded which). In DNA form, the CDR3 reads TGCGCCAGCTCCGAGACTAGCGGATTTCTCGAGCAGTACTTC. It encodes CASSETSGFLEQYF.